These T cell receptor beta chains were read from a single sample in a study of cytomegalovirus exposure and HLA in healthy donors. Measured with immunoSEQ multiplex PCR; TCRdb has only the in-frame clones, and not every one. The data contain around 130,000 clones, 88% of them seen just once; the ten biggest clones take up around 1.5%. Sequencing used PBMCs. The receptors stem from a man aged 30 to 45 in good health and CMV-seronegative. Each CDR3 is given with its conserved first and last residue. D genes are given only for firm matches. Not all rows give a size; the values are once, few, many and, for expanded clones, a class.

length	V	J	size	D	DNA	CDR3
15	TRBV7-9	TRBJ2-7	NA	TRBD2	TGTGCCAGCAGCTCCCTAGCGGGAGGCTCCTACGAGCAGTACTTC	CASSSLAGGSYEQYF
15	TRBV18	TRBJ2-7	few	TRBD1	TGTGCCAGCTCAGTCGGACAGGGGGTCACCTACGAGCAGTACTTC	CASSVGQGVTYEQYF
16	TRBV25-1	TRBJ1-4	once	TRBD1	TGTGCCAGCAGTGAGGGACAGGGGGCGTCTAATGAAAAACTGTTTTTT	CASSEGQGASNEKLFF
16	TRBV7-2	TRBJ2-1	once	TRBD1	TGTGCCAGCAGCTTCACCGGGACAGGGGGATACAATGAGCAGTTCTTC	CASSFTGTGGYNEQFF
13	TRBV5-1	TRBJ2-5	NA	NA	TGCGCCAGCAGCCGCCGGGAGCAAGAGACCCAGTACTTC	CASSRREQETQYF
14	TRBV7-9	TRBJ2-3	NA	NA	TGTGCCAGCAGTCACAGGGTTGGCACAGATACGCAGTATTTT	CASSHRVGTDTQYF
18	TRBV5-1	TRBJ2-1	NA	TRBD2	TGCGCCAGCAGCTCATCCGGGACTAGCGGGAGTTTACCCAATGAGCAGTTCTTC	CASSSSGTSGSLPNEQFF
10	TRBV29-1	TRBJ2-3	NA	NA	TGCAGCGTTGTCGTGGATACGCAGTATTTT	CSVVVDTQYF
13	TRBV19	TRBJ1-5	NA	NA	TGTGCCAGTGCCGGACGGGACAATCAGCCCCAGCATTTT	CASAGRDNQPQHF
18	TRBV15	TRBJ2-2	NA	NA	TGTGCCACCAGCAGTACTATTTGGAGGGGCCAGAACACCGGGGAGCTGTTTTTT	CATSSTIWRGQNTGELFF
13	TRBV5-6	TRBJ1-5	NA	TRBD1	TGTGCCAGCAGCTTGGCCGGACAGGACCCCCAGCATTTT	CASSLAGQDPQHF
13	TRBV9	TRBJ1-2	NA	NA	TGTGCCAGCAGCGTACGAGGTGGGAGGGGCTACACCTTC	CASSVRGGRGYTF
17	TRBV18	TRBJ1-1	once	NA	TGTGCCAGCTCCCGCTGGGAGGTCACACCAAGAAACACTGAAGCTTTCTTT	CASSRWEVTPRNTEAFF
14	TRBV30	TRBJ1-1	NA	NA	TGTGCCTGTTTCACCCGTTGGGGGGGCGGGCAGGCTTTCTTT	CACFTRWGGGQAFF
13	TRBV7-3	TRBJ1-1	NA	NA	TGTGCCAGCAGCCGGACAAATGGCGCTGAAGCTTTCTTT	CASSRTNGAEAFF
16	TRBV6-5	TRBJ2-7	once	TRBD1	TGTGCCAGCAGTTCCATTAGGGGGCCCCATTCCTACGAGCAGTACTTC	CASSSIRGPHSYEQYF
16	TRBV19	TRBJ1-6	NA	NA	TGTGCCAGTAGTACTCAGGGAAGCGCCTATAATTCACCCCTCCACTTT	CASSTQGSAYNSPLHF
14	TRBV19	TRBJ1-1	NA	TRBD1	TGTGCCAGTAACAAGGACAGGGCACGTACTGAAGCTTTCTTT	CASNKDRARTEAFF
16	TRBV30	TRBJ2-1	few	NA	TGTGCCTGGAGTGTACGATTGGGGGACTTAGACAATGAGCAGTTCTTC	CAWSVRLGDLDNEQFF
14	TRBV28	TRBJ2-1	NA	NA	TGTGCCAGCCGTACCCCAGGGTGGCTCCATGAGCAGTTCTTC	CASRTPGWLHEQFF
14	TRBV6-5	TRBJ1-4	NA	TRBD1	TGTGCCAACTCCCGGGACAGGGGGTACCGGAGACTGTTTTTT	CANSRDRGYRRLFF
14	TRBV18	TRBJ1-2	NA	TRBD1	TGTGCCAGCTCACCAGGGGACAGGGCGTTTGGCTACACCTTC	CASSPGDRAFGYTF
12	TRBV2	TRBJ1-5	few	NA	TGTGCCAGCAAGAGTGAGAATCAGCCCCAGCATTTT	CASKSENQPQHF
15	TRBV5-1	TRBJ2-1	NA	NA	TGCGCCAGCAGATCCGGGACTCCTCTCTACAATGAGCAGTTCTTC	CASRSGTPLYNEQFF
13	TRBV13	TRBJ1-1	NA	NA	TGTGCCAGCAGCTTGTGGAGAGACACTGAAGCTTTCTTT	CASSLWRDTEAFF
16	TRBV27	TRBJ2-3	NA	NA	TGTGCCAGCAGTCAACAGTGGGGCGCTTCTAAGGATACGCAGTATTTT	CASSQQWGASKDTQYF
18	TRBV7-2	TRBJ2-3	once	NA	TGTGCCAGCAGCTTAGATCTTTTCACGGGAGAGAAAACAGATACGCAGTATTTT	CASSLDLFTGEKTDTQYF
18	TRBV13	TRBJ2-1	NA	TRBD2	TGTGCCAGCAGCTTAGCACTAGCGGGAGGTGCCCCCTACAATGAGCAGTTCTTC	CASSLALAGGAPYNEQFF
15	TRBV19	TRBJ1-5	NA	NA	TGTGCCAGTAGTGTTGGCAGGGGAGCTTTTCAGCCCCAGCATTTT	CASSVGRGAFQPQHF
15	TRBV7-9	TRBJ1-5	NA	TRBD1	TGTGCCAGCAGCCCCAGGGGGAGTAGCAATCAGCCCCAGCATTTT	CASSPRGSSNQPQHF
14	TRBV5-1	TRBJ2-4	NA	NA	TGCGCCAGCAGCCCCGGCGGGCAAGGGAACATTCAGTACTTC	CASSPGGQGNIQYF
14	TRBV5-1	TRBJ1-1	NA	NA	TGCGCCAGCAGCGCTTGGGCACGGAACACTGAAGCTTTCTTT	CASSAWARNTEAFF
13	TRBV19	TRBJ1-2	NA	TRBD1	TGTGCCAGCGAACCGGGACAGGGGATTGGCTACACCTTC	CASEPGQGIGYTF
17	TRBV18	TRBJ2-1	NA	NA	TGTGCCAGCTCACCTGTCGAGAAGCGGTACTCCTACAATGAGCAGTTCTTC	CASSPVEKRYSYNEQFF
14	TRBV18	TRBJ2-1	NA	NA	TGTGCCAGCTCACCCCAGGACTATTCCAGTGAGCAGTTCTTC	CASSPQDYSSEQFF
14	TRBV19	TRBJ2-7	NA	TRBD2	TGTGCCAGTTGTAGCGGGAGAGACTCCTACGAGCAGTACTTC	CASCSGRDSYEQYF
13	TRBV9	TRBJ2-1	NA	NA	TGTGCCAGCAGCGTAGTGTGGGGCGATGAGCAGTTCTTC	CASSVVWGDEQFF
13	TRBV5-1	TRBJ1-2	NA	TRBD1	TGCGCCAGCAAACCGGGACAGGGCTATGGCTACACCTTC	CASKPGQGYGYTF
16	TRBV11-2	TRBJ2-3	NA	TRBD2	TGTGCCAGCACGCTTGTAGGCGGGAGCGCGACAGATACGCAGTATTTT	CASTLVGGSATDTQYF
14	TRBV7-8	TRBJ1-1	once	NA	TGTGCCAGCAGTCTGGCGGGGATGAACACTGAAGCTTTCTTT	CASSLAGMNTEAFF
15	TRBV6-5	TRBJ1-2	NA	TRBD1	TGTGCCAGCAGACCCACCCCAACAGGGGGTACTGGCTACACCTTC	CASRPTPTGGTGYTF
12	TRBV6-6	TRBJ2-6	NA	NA	TGTGCCGCAGGTAACGGGGCCAACGTCCTGACTTTC	CAAGNGANVLTF
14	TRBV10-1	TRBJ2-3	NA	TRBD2	TGCGCCGCTAGGAGGGGTGCGGGGGGGAATACGCAGTATTTT	CAARRGAGGNTQYF
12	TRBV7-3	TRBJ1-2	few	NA	TGTGCCAGCAGCTCAAACACCCAAGGCTACACCTTC	CASSSNTQGYTF
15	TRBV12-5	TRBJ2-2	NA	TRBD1	TGTGCTAGTGGCAGACAGGGCAAATCGACCGGGGAGCTGTTTTTT	CASGRQGKSTGELFF
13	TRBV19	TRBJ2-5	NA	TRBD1	TGTGCCACCTCAGGGGGCGCCTGGGAGACCCAGTACTTC	CATSGGAWETQYF
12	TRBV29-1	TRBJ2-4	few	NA	TGCAGCGTGGACTTAGGATGGGACATTCAGTACTTC	CSVDLGWDIQYF
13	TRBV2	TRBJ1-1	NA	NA	TGTGCCAGCAGTGAATCGGTGAACACTGAAGCTTTCTTT	CASSESVNTEAFF
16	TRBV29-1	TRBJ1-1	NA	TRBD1	TGCAGCGTTGATTTGACAGGGGGCGGTTTGGGCACTGAAGCTTTCTTT	CSVDLTGGGLGTEAFF
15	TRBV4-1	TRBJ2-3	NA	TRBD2	TGCGCCAGCAGCCTGAGCGGGGCGCCTGTTGATACGCAGTATTTT	CASSLSGAPVDTQYF
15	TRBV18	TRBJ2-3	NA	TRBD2	TGTGCCAGTCCCCCCGCCGGGAGGGCCATAGATACGCAGTATTTT	CASPPAGRAIDTQYF
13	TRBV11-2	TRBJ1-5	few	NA	TGTGCCAGCAGCACCGGACACAATCAGCCCCAGCATTTT	CASSTGHNQPQHF
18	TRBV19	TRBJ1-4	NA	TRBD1	TGTGCCAGTAGTATAGTGGGACAGCCGGCGTATGCTAATGAAAAACTGTTTTTT	CASSIVGQPAYANEKLFF
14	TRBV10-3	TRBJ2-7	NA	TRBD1	TGTGCCACCAAAGACAGGGCGAAGGTCTACGAGCAGTACTTC	CATKDRAKVYEQYF
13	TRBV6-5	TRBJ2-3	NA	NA	TGTGCCAGCAGGGCGGGATTCACAGATACGCAGTATTTT	CASRAGFTDTQYF